The clone carrying this T cell receptor beta chain was found a few times. Its antigen is not known. These data are taken from a study of blood T cells in healthy people across ages. Findings of the study overall: Higher diversity and more naive CD4+ cells were features of long-lived donors, compared to aged donors. Estimates of diversity drawn from one million T cells were considered underestimates.

For the second PCR, which ran for about 7 to 12 cycles, a sample-barcoded 5' primer and a J-beta primer mix were used. Every individual sample yielded 2.5 million or more paired-end reads (each containing CDR3). TCRdb re-called the 5' RACE reads with MiXCR, one entry per CDR3 protein. The repertoire holds almost 1 million distinct CDR3 sequences, with roughly 51% as singletons. Trimming stripped 4 bases from V and 14 bases from J, with 18 bases between. Germline CDR1 LGHNA, CDR2 YSLEER. CDR3 length: 13 residues. This chain joins TRBV4-3 and TRBJ2-1; D unclear. Sequenced sample: blood. The TCR comes from a woman aged 60-75 years in good health. The CDR3 bases are TGCGCCAGCAGCCGACAATTCGAGAGCCTTAAGTTCTTC. It codes for CASSRQFESLKFF.